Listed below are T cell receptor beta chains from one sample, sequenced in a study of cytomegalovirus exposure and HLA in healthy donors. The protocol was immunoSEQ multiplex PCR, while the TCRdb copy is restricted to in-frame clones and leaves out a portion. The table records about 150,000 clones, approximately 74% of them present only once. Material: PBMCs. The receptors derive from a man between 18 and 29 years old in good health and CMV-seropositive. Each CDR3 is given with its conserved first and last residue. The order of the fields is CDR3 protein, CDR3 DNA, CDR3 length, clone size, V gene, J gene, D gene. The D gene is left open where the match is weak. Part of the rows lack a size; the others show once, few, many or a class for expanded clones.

CDR3aa: CASTPLASGGRETQYF; CDR3nt: TGTGCCAGCACCCCCTTGGCTAGCGGGGGTAGAGAGACCCAGTACTTC; len: 16; abundance: few; v_gene: TRBV7-9; j_gene: TRBJ2-5; d_gene: TRBD2
CDR3aa: CASSLGGSGANVLTF; CDR3nt: TGTGCCAGCAGTTTGGGGGGATCTGGGGCCAACGTCCTGACTTTC; len: 15; abundance: NA; v_gene: TRBV28; j_gene: TRBJ2-6; d_gene: NA
CDR3aa: CASSFRQPYDSQYF; CDR3nt: TGTGCCAGCAGTTTCCGGCAGCCCTACGACTCGCAGTACTTC; len: 14; abundance: NA; v_gene: TRBV28; j_gene: TRBJ2-7; d_gene: NA
CDR3aa: CASKRQAEAFF; CDR3nt: TGTGCCAGCAAGCGGCAGGCTGAAGCTTTCTTT; len: 11; abundance: NA; v_gene: TRBV6-5; j_gene: TRBJ1-1; d_gene: NA
CDR3aa: CASSLPGQPQHF; CDR3nt: TGTGCCAGCAGCTTACCTGGCCAGCCCCAGCATTTT; len: 12; abundance: once; v_gene: TRBV7-9; j_gene: TRBJ1-5; d_gene: NA
CDR3aa: CASSLKQGSTEAFF; CDR3nt: TGTGCCAGCAGTCTAAAACAGGGGTCGACTGAAGCTTTCTTT; len: 14; abundance: once; v_gene: TRBV6-1; j_gene: TRBJ1-1; d_gene: TRBD1
CDR3aa: CASSEMGRNTEAFF; CDR3nt: TGTGCCAGCAGTGAAATGGGCAGGAACACTGAAGCTTTCTTT; len: 14; abundance: NA; v_gene: TRBV6-1; j_gene: TRBJ1-1; d_gene: NA
CDR3aa: CASSRGTQETQYF; CDR3nt: TGTGCCAGCAGCCGGGGAACACAAGAGACCCAGTACTTC; len: 13; abundance: NA; v_gene: TRBV6-5; j_gene: TRBJ2-5; d_gene: NA
CDR3aa: CASSDSIFRGADRQETQYF; CDR3nt: TGTGCCAGCAGTGACTCGATTTTTCGGGGGGCCGACCGTCAAGAGACCCAGTACTTC; len: 19; abundance: once; v_gene: TRBV6-4; j_gene: TRBJ2-5; d_gene: NA
CDR3aa: CASSKRDRGYTEAFF; CDR3nt: TGTGCCAGTAGTAAGCGGGACAGGGGTTACACTGAAGCTTTCTTT; len: 15; abundance: few; v_gene: TRBV19; j_gene: TRBJ1-1; d_gene: TRBD1
CDR3aa: CASSQGRGRLSYEQYF; CDR3nt: TGCGCCAGCAGCCAAGGCAGGGGGCGGCTATCCTACGAGCAGTACTTC; len: 16; abundance: NA; v_gene: TRBV4-3; j_gene: TRBJ2-7; d_gene: TRBD1
CDR3aa: CASSAGPSGAAIGSYNEQFF; CDR3nt: TGCGCCAGCAGCGCGGGGCCTAGCGGGGCAGCCATTGGCTCCTACAATGAGCAGTTCTTC; len: 20; abundance: NA; v_gene: TRBV5-1; j_gene: TRBJ2-1; d_gene: TRBD2
CDR3aa: CASSQEGVGGDTQYF; CDR3nt: TGTGCCAGCAGCCAAGAAGGCGTCGGGGGAGATACGCAGTATTTT; len: 15; abundance: NA; v_gene: TRBV4-2; j_gene: TRBJ2-3; d_gene: NA
CDR3aa: CASSDVRALWQPQHF; CDR3nt: NA; len: 15; abundance: NA; v_gene: TRBV6-1; j_gene: TRBJ1-5; d_gene: NA
CDR3aa: CASSPFEGRNQPQHF; CDR3nt: TGTGCCAGCTCTCCCTTTGAAGGGAGGAATCAGCCCCAGCATTTT; len: 15; abundance: NA; v_gene: TRBV18; j_gene: TRBJ1-5; d_gene: NA
CDR3aa: CASSPLPSGSYEQYF; CDR3nt: TGTGCCAGCAGTCCCCTCCCTAGCGGCTCCTACGAGCAGTACTTC; len: 15; abundance: NA; v_gene: TRBV5-6; j_gene: TRBJ2-7; d_gene: TRBD2
CDR3aa: CASSVGRQGDYGYTF; CDR3nt: TGTGCCAGCAGCGTGGGGCGACAGGGCGACTATGGCTACACCTTC; len: 15; abundance: NA; v_gene: TRBV5-4; j_gene: TRBJ1-2; d_gene: TRBD1
CDR3aa: CASSHGGARADTQYF; CDR3nt: TGTGCCAGCAGTCATGGGGGGGCCAGGGCAGATACGCAGTATTTT; len: 15; abundance: NA; v_gene: TRBV5-4; j_gene: TRBJ2-3; d_gene: NA
CDR3aa: CASSLEWRGPTEAFF; CDR3nt: TGTGCCAGCAGCTTAGAGTGGCGGGGGCCCACTGAAGCTTTCTTT; len: 15; abundance: NA; v_gene: TRBV7-6; j_gene: TRBJ1-1; d_gene: NA
CDR3aa: CASSSTGNYGYTF; CDR3nt: TGTGCCAGCAGTTCGACAGGGAACTATGGCTACACCTTC; len: 13; abundance: NA; v_gene: TRBV27; j_gene: TRBJ1-2; d_gene: TRBD1
CDR3aa: CASSQSMAAGVDLHEQYF; CDR3nt: TGCGCCAGCAGTCAATCGATGGCAGCGGGAGTCGATCTCCACGAGCAGTACTTC; len: 18; abundance: NA; v_gene: TRBV23-1; j_gene: TRBJ2-7; d_gene: TRBD2
CDR3aa: CASSLAVGLAYEQYF; CDR3nt: TGTGCCAGCAGCTTGGCGGTGGGGCTCGCCTACGAGCAGTACTTC; len: 15; abundance: NA; v_gene: TRBV5-8; j_gene: TRBJ2-7; d_gene: NA
CDR3aa: CASSLDRWSSYEQYF; CDR3nt: TGTGCCAGCAGCTTAGACCGGTGGAGCTCCTACGAGCAGTACTTC; len: 15; abundance: few; v_gene: TRBV7-2; j_gene: TRBJ2-7; d_gene: NA